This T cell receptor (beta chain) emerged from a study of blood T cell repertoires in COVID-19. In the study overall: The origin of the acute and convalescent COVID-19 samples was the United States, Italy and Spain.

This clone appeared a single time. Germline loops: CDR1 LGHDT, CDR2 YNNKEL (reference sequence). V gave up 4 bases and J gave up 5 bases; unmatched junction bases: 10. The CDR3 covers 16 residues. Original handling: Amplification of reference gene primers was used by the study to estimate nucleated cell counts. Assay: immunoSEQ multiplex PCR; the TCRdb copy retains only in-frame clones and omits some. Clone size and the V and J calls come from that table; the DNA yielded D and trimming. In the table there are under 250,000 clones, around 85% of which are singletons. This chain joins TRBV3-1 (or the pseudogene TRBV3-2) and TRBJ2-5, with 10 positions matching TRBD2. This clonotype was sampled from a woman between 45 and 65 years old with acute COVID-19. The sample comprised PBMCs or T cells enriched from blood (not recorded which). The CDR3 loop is CASSPLIAGGSETQYF. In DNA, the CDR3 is TGTGCCAGCAGCCCTTTAATAGCGGGGGGTTCGGAGACCCAGTACTTC.